This T cell receptor beta chain emerged from a study of CD8 T cells in ankylosing spondylitis. This clonotype was seen a handful of times. The antigen is unknown. Libraries of TCR beta came from quantitative 5'-RACE with molecular barcodes. TCRdb re-called the 5' RACE reads with MiXCR, one entry per CDR3 protein. Among 250,000 to 350,000 distinct CDR3 sequences listed, about 19% were seen once. Study outcomes and limitations: The disease-linked clones had a CD8+ phenotype and low blood frequencies. A TCR beta motif of eight or nine highly homologous variants seemed to mark ankylosing spondylitis blood. Matched ankylosing spondylitis synovial fluid reportedly showed significant enrichment of disease-linked clones.

The CDR3 consists of 15 residues. In germline, CDR1 is SGHTA, CDR2 FQGNSA. The junction had 7 bases not matched to a gene; V was cut back by 4 bases and J by 5 bases. The receptor was derived from a male donor with ankylosing spondylitis or in good health (not recorded which). V is TRBV7-2 and J is TRBJ2-2, with 7 bases matching TRBD1. The material sequenced was blood, either unsorted or a sorted T cell fraction (not recorded which). The CDR3 loop is CASSYRQGNTGELFF. Written as DNA, the CDR3 is TGTGCCAGCAGCTACCGACAGGGAAATACCGGGGAGCTGTTTTTT.